This T cell receptor beta chain was retrieved from a study of blood T cell repertoires in COVID-19. Study as a whole: Samples came from the United States, Italy and Spain, spanning acute and convalescent COVID-19. Sample material is recorded as cDNA or gDNA derived from T cells, B-cell-depleted T cells, or PBMCs.

Germline-derived CDR1 and CDR2 are SNHLY and FYNNEI. Trimming removed 8 bases from V and 3 bases from J, with 14 bases in between. The CDR3 totals 14 residues. In the source study's methods: Reference gene primer amplification in the assay estimated nucleated cell counts. The protocol was immunoSEQ multiplex PCR, while the TCRdb copy is restricted to in-frame clones and leaves out a portion. That table gives V, J and clone size, and the DNA gave D and trimming. The sample has 60,000 to 90,000 clones; 75% to 95% are singletons. Sample: peripheral blood. The rearrangement links TRBV2 to TRBJ1-5; D is unresolved. This receptor was identified in a woman over 75 with acute or convalescent COVID-19. CDR3 region: CASLGGKTNQPQHF. In DNA form, the CDR3 reads TGTGCCAGCCTCGGCGGCAAAACCAATCAGCCCCAGCATTTT.